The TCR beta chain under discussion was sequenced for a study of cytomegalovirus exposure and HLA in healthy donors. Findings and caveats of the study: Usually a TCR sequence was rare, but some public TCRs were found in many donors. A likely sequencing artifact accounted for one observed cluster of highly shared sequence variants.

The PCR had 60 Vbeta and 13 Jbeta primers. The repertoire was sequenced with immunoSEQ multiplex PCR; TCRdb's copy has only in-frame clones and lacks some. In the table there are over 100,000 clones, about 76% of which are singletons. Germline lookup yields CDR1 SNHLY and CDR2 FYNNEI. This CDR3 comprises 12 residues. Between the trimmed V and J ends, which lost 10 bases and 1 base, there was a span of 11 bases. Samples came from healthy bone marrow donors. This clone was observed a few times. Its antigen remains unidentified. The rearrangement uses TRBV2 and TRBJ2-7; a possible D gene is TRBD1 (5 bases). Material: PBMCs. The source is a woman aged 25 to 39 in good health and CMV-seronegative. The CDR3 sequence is CATRTPSYEQYF. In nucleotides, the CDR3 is TGTGCCACTAGGACACCTTCCTACGAGCAGTACTTC.